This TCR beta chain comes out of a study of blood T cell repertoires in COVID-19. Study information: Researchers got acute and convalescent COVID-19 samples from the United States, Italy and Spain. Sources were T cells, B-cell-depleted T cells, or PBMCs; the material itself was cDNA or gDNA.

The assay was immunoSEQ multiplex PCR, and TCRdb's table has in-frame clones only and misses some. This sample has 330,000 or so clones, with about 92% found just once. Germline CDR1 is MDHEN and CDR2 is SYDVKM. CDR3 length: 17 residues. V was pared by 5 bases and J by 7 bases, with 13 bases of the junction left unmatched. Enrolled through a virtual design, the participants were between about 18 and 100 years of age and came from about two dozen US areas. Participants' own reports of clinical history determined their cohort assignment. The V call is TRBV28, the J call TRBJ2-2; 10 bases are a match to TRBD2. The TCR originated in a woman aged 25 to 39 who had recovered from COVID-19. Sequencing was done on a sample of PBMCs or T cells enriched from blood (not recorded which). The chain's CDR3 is CASSPPAGGQVVGELFF. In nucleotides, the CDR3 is TGTGCCAGCAGTCCCCCAGCGGGGGGGCAAGTCGTCGGGGAGCTGTTTTTT.